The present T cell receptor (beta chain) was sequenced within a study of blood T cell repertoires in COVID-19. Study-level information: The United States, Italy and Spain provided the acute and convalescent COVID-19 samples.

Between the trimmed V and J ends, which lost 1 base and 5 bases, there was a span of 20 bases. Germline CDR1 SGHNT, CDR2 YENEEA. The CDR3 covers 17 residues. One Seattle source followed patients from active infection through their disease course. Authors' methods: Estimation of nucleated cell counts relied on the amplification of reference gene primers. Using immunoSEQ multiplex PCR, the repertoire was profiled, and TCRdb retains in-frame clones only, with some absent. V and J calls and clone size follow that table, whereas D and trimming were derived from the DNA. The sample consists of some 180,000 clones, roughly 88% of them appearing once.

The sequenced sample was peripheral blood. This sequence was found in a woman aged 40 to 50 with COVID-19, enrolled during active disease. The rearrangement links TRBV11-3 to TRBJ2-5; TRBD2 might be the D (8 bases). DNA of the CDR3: TGTGCCAGCAGCTTAGGGCTTCGGGGACAGCGGGGGGAGACCCAGTACTTC. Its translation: CASSLGLRGQRGETQYF.